Described below is a single TCR beta chain sequence and its context. The antigen is undetermined. Individual cDNA molecules in this library carried unique molecular identifiers. Per the original data handling: Per-sample TCR counts ranged from roughly 20,000 to 700,000, median about 100,000. TCRdb ran MiXCR on the 5' RACE reads and lists one entry per CDR3 protein. The V and J calls were determined by TCRdb, not by the authors. This table holds approximately 110,000 distinct CDR3 sequences, around a fifth found once. The total RNA was obtained from whole blood that was not fractionated. V was trimmed by 0 bases and J by 0 bases, leaving 7 bases between them. CDR1 and CDR2 (germline): SGDLS, YYNGEE. The CDR3 is 15 amino acids. The source of the sample is a study of human T cells and chemical hapten exposure. The overall study: Slight differences in pooled library volume were the main source of varying TCR yields across samples.

Whole-study results and caveats: High-frequency TCRs, those above 1 in 1000, stayed the same after DPC sensitization.

This clonotype originated in a human donor in good health. The chain has TRBV9 and TRBJ1-5; no reliable D call. CDR3 amino acids: CASSVAPNSNQPQHF. CDR3 DNA sequence: TGTGCCAGCAGCGTAGCCCCAAATAGCAATCAGCCCCAGCATTTT.